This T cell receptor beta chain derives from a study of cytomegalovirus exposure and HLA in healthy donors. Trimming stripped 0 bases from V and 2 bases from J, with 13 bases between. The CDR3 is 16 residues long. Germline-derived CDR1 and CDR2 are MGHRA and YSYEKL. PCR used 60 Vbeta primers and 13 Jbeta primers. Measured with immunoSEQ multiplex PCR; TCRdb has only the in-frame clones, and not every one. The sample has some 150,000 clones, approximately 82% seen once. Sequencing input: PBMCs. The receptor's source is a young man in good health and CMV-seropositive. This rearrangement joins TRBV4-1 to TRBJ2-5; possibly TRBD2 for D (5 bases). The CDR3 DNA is TGCGCCAGCAGCCAAGATCCGGCGCGGGTTCAAGAGACCCAGTACTTC. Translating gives CASSQDPARVQETQYF.